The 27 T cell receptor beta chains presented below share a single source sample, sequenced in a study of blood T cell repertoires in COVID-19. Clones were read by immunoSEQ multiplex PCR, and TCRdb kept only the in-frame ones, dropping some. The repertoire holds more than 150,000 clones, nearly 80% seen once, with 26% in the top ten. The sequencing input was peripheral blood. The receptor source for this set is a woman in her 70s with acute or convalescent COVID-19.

The CDR3 protein is CASSQRGSNSPLHF. CDR3 bases: TGTGCCAGCAGCCAACGAGGATCCAATTCACCCCTCCACTTT. This rearrangement joins TRBV3-1 (or the pseudogene TRBV3-2) to TRBJ1-6; no reliable D call. CDR1 is LGHDT and CDR2 is YNNKEL in the germline V gene (reference sequence). This CDR3 has 14 amino acids. V lost 2 bases and J 7 bases, leaving 9 bases between the germline ends.

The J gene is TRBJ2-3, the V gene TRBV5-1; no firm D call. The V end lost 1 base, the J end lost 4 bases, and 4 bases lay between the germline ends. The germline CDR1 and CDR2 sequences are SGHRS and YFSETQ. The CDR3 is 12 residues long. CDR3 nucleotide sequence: TGCGCCAGCAGCTTGAGCGCAGATACGCAGTATTTT. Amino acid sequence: CASSLSADTQYF.

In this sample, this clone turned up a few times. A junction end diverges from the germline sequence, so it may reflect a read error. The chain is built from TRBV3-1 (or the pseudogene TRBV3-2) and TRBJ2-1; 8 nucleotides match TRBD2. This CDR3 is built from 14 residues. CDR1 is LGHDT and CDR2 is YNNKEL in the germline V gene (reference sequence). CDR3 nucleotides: TGTGCCAGCAGCCAAGATCGATCAGCGGGAGTTATAATCTTC. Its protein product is CASSQDRSAGVIIF.

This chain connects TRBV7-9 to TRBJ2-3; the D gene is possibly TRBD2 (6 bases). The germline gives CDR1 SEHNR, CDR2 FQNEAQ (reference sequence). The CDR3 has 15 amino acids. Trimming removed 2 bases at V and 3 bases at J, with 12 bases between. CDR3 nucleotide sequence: TGTGCCAGCAGCTTACACGGGAGTTCTACAGATACGCAGTATTTT. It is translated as CASSLHGSSTDTQYF.

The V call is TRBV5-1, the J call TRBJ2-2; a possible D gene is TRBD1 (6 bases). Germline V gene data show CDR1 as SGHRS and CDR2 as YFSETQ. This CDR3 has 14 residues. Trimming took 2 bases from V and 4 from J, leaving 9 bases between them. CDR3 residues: CASSLQGTTGELFF. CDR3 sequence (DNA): TGCGCCAGCAGCTTACAGGGTACCACCGGGGAGCTGTTTTTT.

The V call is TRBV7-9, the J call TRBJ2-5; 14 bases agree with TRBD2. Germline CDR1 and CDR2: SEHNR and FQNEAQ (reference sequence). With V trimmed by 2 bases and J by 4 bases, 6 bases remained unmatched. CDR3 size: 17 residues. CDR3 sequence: CASSLFPGLAGVETQYF. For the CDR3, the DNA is TGTGCCAGCAGCTTATTCCCGGGACTAGCGGGAGTAGAGACCCAGTACTTC.

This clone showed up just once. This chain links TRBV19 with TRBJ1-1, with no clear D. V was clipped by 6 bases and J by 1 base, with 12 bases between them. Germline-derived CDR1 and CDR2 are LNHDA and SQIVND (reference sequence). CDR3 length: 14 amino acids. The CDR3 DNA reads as TGTGCCAGTAGGGTTCAGAATCCGAACACTGAAGCTTTCTTT. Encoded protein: CASRVQNPNTEAFF.

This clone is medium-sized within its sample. CDR3 sequence reads: CASSQGAAIYNEQFF. In DNA, the CDR3 is TGTGCCAGCAGCCAAGGAGCGGCCATCTACAATGAGCAGTTCTTC. The chain links TRBV3-1 (or the pseudogene TRBV3-2) to TRBJ2-1, with a possible D match to TRBD2 (5 bases). Trimming stripped 1 base from V and 3 bases from J, with 10 bases between. Germline V gene lookup returns CDR1 LGHDT and CDR2 YNNKEL (reference sequence). The length of the CDR3 is 15 residues.

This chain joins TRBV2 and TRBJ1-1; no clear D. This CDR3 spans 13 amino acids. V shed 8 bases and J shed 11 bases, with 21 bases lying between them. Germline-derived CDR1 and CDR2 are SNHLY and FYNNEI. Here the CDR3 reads CASAKREASGAFF. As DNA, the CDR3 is TGTGCCAGCGCTAAGAGGGAGGCCAGCGGGGCTTTCTTT.

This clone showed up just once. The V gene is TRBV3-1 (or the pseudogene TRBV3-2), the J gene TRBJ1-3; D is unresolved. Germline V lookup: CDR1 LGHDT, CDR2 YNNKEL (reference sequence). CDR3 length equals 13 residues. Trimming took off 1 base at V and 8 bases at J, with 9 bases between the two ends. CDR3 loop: CASSQVSGYTIYF. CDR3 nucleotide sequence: TGTGCCAGCAGCCAAGTTTCGGGGTACACCATATATTTT.

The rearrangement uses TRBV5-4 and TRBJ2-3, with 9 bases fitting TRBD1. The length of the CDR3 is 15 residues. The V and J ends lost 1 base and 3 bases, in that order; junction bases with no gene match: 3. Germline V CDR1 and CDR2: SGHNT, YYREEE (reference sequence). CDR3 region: CASSLTGTGTDTQYF. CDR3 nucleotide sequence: TGTGCCAGCAGCTTGACCGGGACAGGGACAGATACGCAGTATTTT.

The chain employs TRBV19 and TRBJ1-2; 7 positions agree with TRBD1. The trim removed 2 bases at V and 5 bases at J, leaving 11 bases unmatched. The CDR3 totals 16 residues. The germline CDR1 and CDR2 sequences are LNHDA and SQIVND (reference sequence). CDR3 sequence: CASSITRGQLSYGYTF. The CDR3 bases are TGTGCCAGTAGTATAACGCGGGGACAGCTCTCTTATGGCTACACCTTC.

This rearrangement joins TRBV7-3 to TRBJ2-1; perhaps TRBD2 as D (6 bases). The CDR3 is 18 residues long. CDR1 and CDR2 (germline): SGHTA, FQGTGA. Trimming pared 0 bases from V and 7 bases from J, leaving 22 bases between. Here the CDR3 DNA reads TGTGCCAGCAGCTTAACCTACCAGACTAGTGGTCATAAGAATGAGCAGTTCTTC. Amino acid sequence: CASSLTYQTSGHKNEQFF. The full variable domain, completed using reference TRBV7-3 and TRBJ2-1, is GAGVSQTPSNKVTEKGKYVELRCDPISGHTALYWYRQSLGQGPEFLIYFQGTGAADDSGLPNDRFFAVRPEGSVSTLKIQRTERGDSAVYLCASSLTYQTSGHKNEQFFGPGTRLTVL.

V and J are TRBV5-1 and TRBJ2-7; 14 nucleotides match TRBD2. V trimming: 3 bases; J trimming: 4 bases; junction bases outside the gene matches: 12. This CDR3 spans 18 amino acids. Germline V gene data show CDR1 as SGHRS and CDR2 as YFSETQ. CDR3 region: CASSSEPGLAGVSYEQYF. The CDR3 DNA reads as TGCGCCAGCAGCTCGGAACCGGGACTAGCGGGAGTGTCGTACGAGCAGTACTTC.

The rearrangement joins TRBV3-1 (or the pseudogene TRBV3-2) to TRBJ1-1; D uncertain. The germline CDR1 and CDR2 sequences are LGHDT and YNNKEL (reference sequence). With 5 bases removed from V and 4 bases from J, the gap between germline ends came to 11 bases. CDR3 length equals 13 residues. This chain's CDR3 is CASSALAGTEAFF. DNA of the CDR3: TGTGCCAGCAGCGCCCTAGCGGGCACTGAAGCTTTCTTT.

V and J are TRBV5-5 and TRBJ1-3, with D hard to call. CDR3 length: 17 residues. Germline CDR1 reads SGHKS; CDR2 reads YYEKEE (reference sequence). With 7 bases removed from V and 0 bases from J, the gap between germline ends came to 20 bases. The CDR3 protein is CASGPGRDLTSGNTIYF. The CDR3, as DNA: TGTGCCAGCGGCCCCGGACGGGATCTCACCTCTGGAAACACCATATATTTT. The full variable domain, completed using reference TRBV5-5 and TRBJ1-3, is DAGVTQSPTHLIKTRGQQVTLRCSPISGHKSVSWYQQVLGQGPQFIFQYYEKEERGRGNFPDRFSARQFPNYSSELNVNALLLGDSALYLCASGPGRDLTSGNTIYFGEGSWLTVV.

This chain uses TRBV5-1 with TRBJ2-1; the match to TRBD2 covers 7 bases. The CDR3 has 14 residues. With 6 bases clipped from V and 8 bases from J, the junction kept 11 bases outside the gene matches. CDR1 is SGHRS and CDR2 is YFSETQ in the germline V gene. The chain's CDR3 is CASKGFAGVDEQFF. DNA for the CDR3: TGCGCCAGCAAAGGTTTTGCGGGAGTGGATGAGCAGTTCTTC.

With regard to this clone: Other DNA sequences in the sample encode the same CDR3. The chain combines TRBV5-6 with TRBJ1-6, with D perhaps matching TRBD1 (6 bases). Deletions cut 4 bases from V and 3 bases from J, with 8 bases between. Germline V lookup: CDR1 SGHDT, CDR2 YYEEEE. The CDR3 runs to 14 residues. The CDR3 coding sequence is TGTGCCAGCAGCCTAGGGGGCTATAATTCACCCCTCCACTTT. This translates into CASSLGGYNSPLHF.

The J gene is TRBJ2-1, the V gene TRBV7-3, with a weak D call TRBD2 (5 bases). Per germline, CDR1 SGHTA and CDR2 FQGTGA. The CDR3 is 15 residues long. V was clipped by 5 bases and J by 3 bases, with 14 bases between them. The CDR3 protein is CASSLGLDDYNEQFF. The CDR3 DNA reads TGTGCCAGCAGCCTAGGACTCGACGACTACAATGAGCAGTTCTTC.

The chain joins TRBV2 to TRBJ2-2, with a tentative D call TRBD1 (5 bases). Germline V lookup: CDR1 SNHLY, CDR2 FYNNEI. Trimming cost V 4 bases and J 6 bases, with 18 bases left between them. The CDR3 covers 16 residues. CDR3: CASSGRAGIYAGELFF. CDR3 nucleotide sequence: TGTGCCAGCAGTGGAAGGGCAGGGATCTACGCCGGGGAGCTGTTTTTT.

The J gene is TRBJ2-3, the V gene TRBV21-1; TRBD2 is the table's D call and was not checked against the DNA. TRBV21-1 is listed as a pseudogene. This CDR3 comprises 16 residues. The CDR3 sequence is CASPRKGAGGPDTQYF. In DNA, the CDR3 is TGTGCCAGCCCAAGAAAGGGGGCGGGAGGGCCTGATACGCAGTATTTT.

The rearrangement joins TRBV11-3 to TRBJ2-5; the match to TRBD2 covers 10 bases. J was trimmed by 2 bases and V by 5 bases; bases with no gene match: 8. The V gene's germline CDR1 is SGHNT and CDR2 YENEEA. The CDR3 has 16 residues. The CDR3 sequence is CASSPSSGREQETQYF. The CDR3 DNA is TGTGCCAGCAGCCCCTCCAGCGGGAGGGAACAAGAGACCCAGTACTTC. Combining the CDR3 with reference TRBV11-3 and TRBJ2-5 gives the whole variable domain EAGVVQSPRYKIIEKKQPVAFWCNPISGHNTLYWYLQNLGQGPELLIRYENEEAVDDSQLPKDRFSAERLKGVDSTLKIQPAELGDSAVYLCASSPSSGREQETQYFGPGTRLLVL.

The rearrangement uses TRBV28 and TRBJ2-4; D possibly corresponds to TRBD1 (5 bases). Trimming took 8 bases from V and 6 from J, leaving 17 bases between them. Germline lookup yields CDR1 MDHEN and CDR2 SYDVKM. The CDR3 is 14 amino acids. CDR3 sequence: CASSTRTNGNIQYF. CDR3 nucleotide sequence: TGTGCCAGCTCTACCAGGACAAACGGAAACATTCAGTACTTC.

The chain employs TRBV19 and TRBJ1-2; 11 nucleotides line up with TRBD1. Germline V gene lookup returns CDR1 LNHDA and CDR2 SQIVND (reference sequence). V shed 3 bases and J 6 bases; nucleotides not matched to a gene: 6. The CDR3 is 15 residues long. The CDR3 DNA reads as TGTGCCAGTAGTATGCTGGGACAGGGGGTGAATGGCTACACCTTC. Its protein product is CASSMLGQGVNGYTF.

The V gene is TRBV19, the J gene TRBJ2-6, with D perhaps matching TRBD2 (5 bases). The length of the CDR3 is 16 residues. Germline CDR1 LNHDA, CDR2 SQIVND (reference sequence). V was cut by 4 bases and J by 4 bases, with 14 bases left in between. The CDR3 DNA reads TGTGCCAGTAGTACCGACCCAGGACTCGGGGCCAACGTCCTGACTTTC. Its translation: CASSTDPGLGANVLTF.

As DNA, the CDR3 is TGTGCCAGCTCACCAAACCAAGGACGGTCGGGGGGGACTGAAGCTTTCTTT. It specifies CASSPNQGRSGGTEAFF. This chain links TRBV18 with TRBJ1-1; tentative D call: TRBD1 (5 bases). The CDR3 consists of 17 residues. The V and J ends lost 2 bases and 5 bases respectively, with 21 bases between them. Looked up from germline, CDR1 is KGHSH and CDR2 is LQKENI.

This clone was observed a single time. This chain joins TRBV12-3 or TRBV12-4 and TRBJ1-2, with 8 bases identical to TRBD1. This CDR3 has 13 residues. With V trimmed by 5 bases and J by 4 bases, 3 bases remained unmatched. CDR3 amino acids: CASSRDRGYGYTF. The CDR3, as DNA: TGTGCCAGCAGTCGCGACAGGGGCTATGGCTACACCTTC.